These 9 T cell receptor beta chains share one sample of origin, sequenced in a study of T cell responses to AZD1222 COVID-19 vaccine. TCRdb keeps only in-frame clones here, not all; method: immunoSEQ multiplex PCR. The table has about 99,000 clones, about nine tenths seen once. Specimen: peripheral blood, collected 28 days after the second dose of the MenACWY control vaccine. The source is an adult who received the MenACWY meningococcal vaccine as a control.

The J gene is TRBJ2-4, the V gene TRBV28, with D maybe TRBD1 (5 bases). Germline loops: CDR1 MDHEN, CDR2 SYDVKM. This CDR3 has 15 amino acids. V gave up 2 bases and J gave up 2 bases, with 10 bases separating them. CDR3 in amino acids: CASSLPPGTKNIQYF. CDR3 DNA sequence: TGTGCCAGCAGTTTACCCCCAGGGACCAAAAACATTCAGTACTTC. Full variable domain (missing parts from reference TRBV28 and TRBJ2-4): DVKVTQSSRYLVKRTGEKVFLECVQDMDHENMFWYRQDPGLGLRLIYFSYDVKMKEKGDIPEGYSVSREKKERFSLILESASTNQTSMYLCASSLPPGTKNIQYFGAGTRLSVL.

This clone has only one observation. This chain connects TRBV7-7 to TRBJ2-5; D is undetermined. Per the germline V gene, CDR1 is SSHAT and CDR2 is FNYEAQ (reference sequence). Trimming removed 1 base at V and 2 bases at J, with 5 bases between. The CDR3 runs to 13 residues. CDR3 sequence reads: CASSLDSQETQYF. In nucleotides, the CDR3 is TGTGCCAGCAGCTTAGACAGTCAAGAGACCCAGTACTTC.

This chain links TRBV11-3 with TRBJ2-1; D could derive from TRBD1 or TRBD2 (5 bases each). The CDR3 is 13 residues long. V shed 3 bases and J shed 7 bases, with 10 bases lying between them. Germline CDR1 and CDR2: SGHNT and YENEEA. CDR3 nucleotide sequence: TGTGCCAGCAGCTTGGGGCCGGGGAATGAGCAGTTCTTC. Amino acids: CASSLGPGNEQFF.

The rearrangement joins TRBV5-5 to TRBJ2-5; tentative D call: TRBD2 (5 bases). V was cut by 0 bases and J by 0 bases, with 6 bases left in between. The germline gives CDR1 SGHKS, CDR2 YYEKEE (reference sequence). The CDR3 spans 14 residues. CDR3 DNA: TGTGCCAGCAGCTTGGGGACTTACCAAGAGACCCAGTACTTC. Its translation: CASSLGTYQETQYF.

J is TRBJ2-3 and V is TRBV10-1; 15 bases map to TRBD2. V lost 0 bases and J lost 2; bases outside the gene matches: 6. Germline V gene data show CDR1 as WNHNN and CDR2 as SYGVQD (reference sequence). The length of the CDR3 is 19 residues. The DNA for the CDR3 is TGCGCCAGCAGTGAGTCGGGGACTAGCGGGGGGAACTACACAGATACGCAGTATTTT. Translated, it gives CASSESGTSGGNYTDTQYF.

The rearrangement links TRBV7-6 to TRBJ2-1; the match to TRBD1 covers 8 bases. The CDR3 is made up of 18 amino acids. V was clipped by 5 bases and J by 6 bases; unmatched bases: 18. Germline-derived CDR1 and CDR2 are SGHVS and FNYEAQ. In DNA, the CDR3 is TGTGCCAGCAGCCTAGAGGGTTTCGGGACAGGAGGGTCCAATGAGCAGTTCTTC. This encodes CASSLEGFGTGGSNEQFF.

This clone was seen more than once but under ten times. In DNA, the CDR3 is TGTGCCAGCTCTTCGGGGACAGGGTACTACGAGCAGTACTTC. It specifies CASSSGTGYYEQYF. The chain carries TRBV2 and TRBJ2-7, with 9 bases identical to TRBD1. Germline-derived CDR1 and CDR2 are SNHLY and FYNNEI. This CDR3 has 14 amino acids. The ends lost 8 bases at V and 3 bases at J; junction bases unmatched: 8.

This clone was seen a handful of times. The chain recombines TRBV19 with TRBJ1-5; 8 bases match TRBD1. The CDR3 is 16 amino acids. V lost 4 bases and J lost 7; bases outside the gene matches: 12. Germline lookup yields CDR1 LNHDA and CDR2 SQIVND (reference sequence). The CDR3 nucleotides read TGTGCCAGTAGTACTACAGGGGGGACCCAAAGACAGCCCCAGCATTTT. It yields the protein CASSTTGGTQRQPQHF.

The chain uses TRBV7-9 and TRBJ2-7; tentatively, D is TRBD2 (6 bases). V lost 1 base and J lost 0, with 19 bases in between. The CDR3 covers 18 residues. The germline V gene encodes CDR1 SEHNR and CDR2 FQNEAQ (reference sequence). As DNA, the CDR3 is TGTGCCAGCAGCTTAGAAGGTAGCGGCTGGAGAAGCTCCTACGAGCAGTACTTC. Its translation: CASSLEGSGWRSSYEQYF.